The 25 T cell receptor beta chains reported below all come from one sample, sequenced in a study of regulatory T cells in long-lasting Graves disease. Building the TCR beta libraries relied on iRepertoire HTBI primers, and CDR3 regions underwent Arm-PCR. TCRdb used MiXCR to reprocess the multiplex PCR reads, holding one entry per CDR3 protein. The profile shows some 370,000 distinct CDR3 sequences, around 20% of them singletons. Time point denoted: persistent/refractory GD, antithyroid drugs over 5 years with positive TRAb. From PBMCs, RNA was extracted and then used to make the TCR library. The sequences come from peripheral blood mononuclear cells (PBMCs), collected when the disease was refractory, from a patient treated with antithyroid drugs. The source is a female donor with Graves disease.

This clonotype has more than one count but fewer than ten. A much larger clone sits a single nucleotide away, making a read error possible. The chain links TRBV12-3 or TRBV12-4 to TRBJ2-5; TRBD2 might be the D (5 bases). The CDR3 runs to 12 residues. This CDR3 reads CAGSPQRETQYF. The CDR3 nucleotides are TGTGCCGGCAGTCCGCAGCGGGAGACCCAGTACTTC.

The chain couples TRBV18 to TRBJ2-2, with no clear D. The CDR3 sequence is 18 residues long. Germline V gene sequence: CDR1 KGHSH, CDR2 LQKENI. Deletions cut 1 base from V and 0 bases from J, with 15 bases between. The CDR3 spells CASSPLGFGDPNTGELFF. CDR3 sequence (DNA): TGTGCCAGCTCACCACTAGGATTCGGAGACCCGAACACCGGGGAGCTGTTTTTT.

This clonotype was picked up many times. This chain links TRBV2 with TRBJ1-5; 7 nucleotides agree with TRBD1. V was pared by 7 bases and J by 5 bases, with 5 bases of the junction left unmatched. The CDR3 is 13 amino acids. Germline V CDR1 and CDR2: SNHLY, FYNNEI. CDR3 loop: CASNEQGDQPQHF. The CDR3 DNA reads TGTGCCAGCAACGAGCAGGGGGATCAGCCCCAGCATTTT.

V usage is TRBV20-1 and J usage is TRBJ2-3; D is ambiguous. Germline lookup yields CDR1 DFQATT and CDR2 SNEGSKA (reference sequence). Trimming shortened V by 0 bases and J by 0 bases, and 10 bases separated the two germline ends. The CDR3 length is 15 residues. CDR3 sequence: CSARDSLGSTDTQYF. The CDR3 DNA sequence: TGCAGTGCTAGAGATAGTCTAGGAAGCACAGATACGCAGTATTTT.

The chain recombines TRBV24-1 with TRBJ2-3; the match to TRBD1 covers 8 bases. Germline values: CDR1 KGHDR, CDR2 SFDVKD. The CDR3 sequence is 15 residues long. The J segment lost 3 bases and the V segment lost 4 bases, leaving 5 bases of the junction unmatched. CDR3 amino acids: CATSDRTGPTDTQYF. In DNA, the CDR3 is TGTGCCACCAGTGACCGGACAGGGCCTACAGATACGCAGTATTTT.

This clonotype was counted a few times. The rearrangement links TRBV27 to TRBJ2-7; 8 bases match TRBD1. Unmatched junction bases numbered 10, after V lost 6 bases and J lost 6 bases. This CDR3 is built from 14 residues. The germline V gene has CDR1 MNHEY and CDR2 SMNVEV (reference sequence). CDR3 protein: CASRAGTGRSEQYF. In DNA form, the CDR3 reads TGTGCCAGCAGAGCCGGGACAGGTCGATCCGAGCAGTACTTC.

At least ten counts were recorded for this clonotype. The chain is built from TRBV11-1 and TRBJ2-7; D is uncertain. Germline V gives CDR1 SGHAT, CDR2 FQDESV (reference sequence). V lost 1 base and J lost 3, with 13 bases in between. CDR3 length equals 15 residues. This CDR3 is CASSLEASSRYEQYF. CDR3 DNA: TGTGCCAGCAGCTTAGAGGCCTCCTCTCGCTACGAGCAGTACTTC. Full variable domain (remainder filled in from reference TRBV11-1 and TRBJ2-7): EAEVAQSPRYKITEKSQAVAFWCDPISGHATLYWYRQILGQGPELLVQFQDESVVDDSQLPKDRFSAERLKGVDSTLKIQPAELGDSAMYLCASSLEASSRYEQYFGPGTRLTVT.

The rearrangement joins TRBV11-2 to TRBJ2-1; 11 nucleotides align to TRBD2. Trimming cost V 4 bases and J 7 bases; bases outside gene matches: 15. This CDR3 has 18 amino acids. Germline V gives CDR1 SGHAT, CDR2 FQNNGV. For the CDR3, the DNA is TGTGCCAGCAGCTCACGGGTAAATCTAGCGGGAGGAGCTAATGAGCAGTTCTTC. Its protein is CASSSRVNLAGGANEQFF.

This clonotype appeared many times. The J gene is TRBJ2-5, the V gene TRBV27; 7 nucleotides match TRBD1. The CDR3 runs 15 residues. V was clipped by 4 bases and J by 0 bases; unmatched bases: 5. The germline gives CDR1 MNHEY, CDR2 SMNVEV (reference sequence). Written as DNA, the CDR3 is TGTGCCAGCAGTTCCTTCAGGGGGTACCAAGAGACCCAGTACTTC. Protein product: CASSSFRGYQETQYF.

This clonotype was seen many times. The V and J genes are TRBV5-1 and TRBJ2-2; unclear D gene. CDR3 length: 14 amino acids. Trimming removed 4 bases at V and 5 bases at J, with 12 bases between. Germline values: CDR1 SGHRS, CDR2 YFSETQ. The CDR3 region has the DNA TGCGCCAGCAGCCAAAGACTCGGGACCGGGGAGCTGTTTTTT. Translated: CASSQRLGTGELFF.

This clonotype was found many times. The chain uses TRBV12-5 and TRBJ1-1; no clear D gene. The germline gives CDR1 LGHNT, CDR2 FRNRAP. Trimming removed 6 bases at V and 11 bases at J, with 13 bases between. The CDR3 has 11 residues. For the CDR3, the DNA is TGTGCTAGTGGGTCGGGAGAGAAGGCTTTCTTT. This sequence encodes CASGSGEKAFF.

The sample holds many counts of this clonotype. This rearrangement joins TRBV30 to TRBJ2-7, with D possibly being TRBD2 (6 bases). The CDR3 has 11 residues. V was shortened by 0 bases and J by 9 bases, with 9 bases between the two germline ends. Germline CDR1 GTSNPN, CDR2 SVGIG (reference sequence). As DNA, the CDR3 is TGTGCCTGGAGTGTAGAGGAGGGGCAGTACTTC. Amino acid sequence: CAWSVEEGQYF.

V usage is TRBV19 and J usage is TRBJ2-6; TRBD1 matches at 9 bases. The CDR3 loop spans 17 amino acids. J lost 1 base, V lost 7 bases, and 8 bases had no gene match. Germline V gives CDR1 LNHDA, CDR2 SQIVND (reference sequence). CDR3: CASTAGTGLSGANVLTF. CDR3 coding DNA: TGTGCCAGTACCGCCGGGACAGGGCTATCTGGGGCCAACGTCCTGACTTTC.

This clonotype was counted a few times. This rearrangement joins TRBV25-1 to TRBJ2-2, with TRBD1 identical over 9 bases. The ends lost 4 bases at V and 2 bases at J; junction bases unmatched: 8. This CDR3 has 17 residues. The germline V gene encodes CDR1 MGHDK and CDR2 SYGVNS. Written as DNA, the CDR3 is TGTGCCAGCAGTGCAGCCACGGGACAGGGAAACACCGGGGAGCTGTTTTTT. Translation: CASSAATGQGNTGELFF.

This clonotype was picked up many times. The chain uses TRBV11-2 and TRBJ2-7; 8 nucleotides match TRBD1. Germline loops: CDR1 SGHAT, CDR2 FQNNGV. There are 15 residues in the CDR3. Trimming took 0 bases from V and 2 from J; bases not matched to a gene: 3. DNA for the CDR3: TGTGCCAGCAGCTTAGAAGGGACAGGACCCTACGAGCAGTACTTC. This codes for CASSLEGTGPYEQYF. The whole variable domain, remainder taken from reference TRBV11-2 and TRBJ2-7, is EAGVAQSPRYKIIEKRQSVAFWCNPISGHATLYWYQQILGQGPKLLIQFQNNGVVDDSQLPKDRFSAERLKGVDSTLKIQPAKLEDSAVYLCASSLEGTGPYEQYFGPGTRLTVT.

This clonotype was seen ten or more times. The chain links TRBV7-2 to TRBJ1-2; the D is unclear. The CDR3 is 15 amino acids. Looked up from germline, CDR1 is SGHTA and CDR2 is FQGNSA. Trimming took off 7 bases at V and 4 bases at J, with 19 bases between the two ends. CDR3 sequence: CASIGDDLNAYGYTF. The CDR3 nucleotides read TGTGCCAGCATAGGAGACGATCTAAACGCCTATGGCTACACCTTC.

This clonotype was seen ten or more times. The chain joins TRBV6-5 to TRBJ1-3; D is ambiguous. The ends were cut back, 0 bases at V and 8 bases at J, with 17 bases in the middle. There are 16 residues in the CDR3. Germline V gene sequence: CDR1 MNHEY, CDR2 SVGAGI. The CDR3 nucleotides are TGTGCCAGCAGTTACTCCCGAAACCCCACCGGGGACACCATATATTTT. Its protein is CASSYSRNPTGDTIYF.

The chain has TRBV4-1 and TRBJ1-5, with 7 bases matching TRBD1. Germline CDR1 is MGHRA and CDR2 is YSYEKL. The CDR3 has 16 amino acids. Unmatched junction bases numbered 13, after V lost 4 bases and J lost 7 bases. CDR3 nucleotide sequence: TGCGCCAGCAGCCCAACGGGCAGGGGGATTGAACAGCCCCAGCATTTT. Encoded protein: CASSPTGRGIEQPQHF.

This clonotype has ten or more counts. The chain couples TRBV7-9 to TRBJ2-2; the match to TRBD2 covers 11 bases. This CDR3 region has 19 residues. Per the germline V gene, CDR1 is SEHNR and CDR2 is FQNEAQ (reference sequence). Losses at the gene ends were 6 bases for V and 0 bases for J; bases not matched to a gene: 12. As DNA, the CDR3 is TGTGCCAGCAGGACCAAACTAGCGGGAGAACCTTCGAACACCGGGGAGCTGTTTTTT. This translates into CASRTKLAGEPSNTGELFF.

This clonotype was counted at least ten times. V is TRBV12-3 or TRBV12-4 and J is TRBJ1-4, with D hard to call. The CDR3 loop spans 16 amino acids. V gave up 3 bases and J gave up 8 bases, with 19 bases separating them. The CDR3 loop is CASSFNGIQGWEKLFF. The CDR3 DNA reads TGTGCCAGCAGTTTTAACGGGATTCAAGGATGGGAAAAACTGTTTTTT.

This clonotype has ten or more counts. The chain links TRBV2 to TRBJ2-7; 7 nucleotides match TRBD1. V trimming: 6 bases; J trimming: 5 bases; junction bases outside the gene matches: 13. The germline V gene encodes CDR1 SNHLY and CDR2 FYNNEI. The CDR3 runs 15 residues. DNA of the CDR3: TGTGCCAGCAGCCCGGGCACAGGGGCCTACAACGAGCAGTACTTC. This gives the protein CASSPGTGAYNEQYF.

V and J are TRBV11-3 and TRBJ2-1; D might be TRBD2 (6 bases). CDR1 and CDR2 from the germline V gene are SGHNT and YENEEA. The CDR3 loop spans 12 amino acids. V was pared by 6 bases and J by 10 bases, with 13 bases between. The CDR3 loop reads CASSRSGEEQFF. CDR3 nucleotide sequence: TGTGCCAGCAGTAGGTCGGGAGAGGAGCAGTTCTTC.

At least ten counts were recorded for this clonotype. The genes are TRBV28 and TRBJ1-4, with D possibly TRBD1 on 6 matching bases. V was cut by 4 bases and J by 2 bases, with 8 bases left in between. Germline lookup yields CDR1 MDHEN and CDR2 SYDVKM. This CDR3 has 14 amino acids. The CDR3 protein is CASSYRDTNEKLFF. The CDR3 DNA follows: TGTGCCAGCAGTTACAGGGATACTAATGAAAAACTGTTTTTT.

This clonotype has just a few counts. The chain carries TRBV19 and TRBJ1-2; D uncertain. V was cut by 5 bases and J by 4 bases, with 11 bases left in between. This CDR3 has 13 amino acids. The V gene's germline CDR1 is LNHDA and CDR2 SQIVND (reference sequence). The DNA for the CDR3 is TGTGCCAGTAGTCCCGCCACCCTCTATGGCTACACCTTC. The encoded protein is CASSPATLYGYTF.

This clonotype was detected only a few times. The chain combines TRBV20-1 with TRBJ1-5, with D perhaps matching TRBD1 (5 bases). The CDR3 runs to 14 residues. Germline-derived CDR1 and CDR2 are DFQATT and SNEGSKA (reference sequence). V was cut by 0 bases and J by 7 bases, with 13 bases left in between. CDR3 nucleotide sequence: TGCAGTGCTAGAGATGCCTGGGGCGGACAGCCCCAGCATTTT. It codes for CSARDAWGGQPQHF.